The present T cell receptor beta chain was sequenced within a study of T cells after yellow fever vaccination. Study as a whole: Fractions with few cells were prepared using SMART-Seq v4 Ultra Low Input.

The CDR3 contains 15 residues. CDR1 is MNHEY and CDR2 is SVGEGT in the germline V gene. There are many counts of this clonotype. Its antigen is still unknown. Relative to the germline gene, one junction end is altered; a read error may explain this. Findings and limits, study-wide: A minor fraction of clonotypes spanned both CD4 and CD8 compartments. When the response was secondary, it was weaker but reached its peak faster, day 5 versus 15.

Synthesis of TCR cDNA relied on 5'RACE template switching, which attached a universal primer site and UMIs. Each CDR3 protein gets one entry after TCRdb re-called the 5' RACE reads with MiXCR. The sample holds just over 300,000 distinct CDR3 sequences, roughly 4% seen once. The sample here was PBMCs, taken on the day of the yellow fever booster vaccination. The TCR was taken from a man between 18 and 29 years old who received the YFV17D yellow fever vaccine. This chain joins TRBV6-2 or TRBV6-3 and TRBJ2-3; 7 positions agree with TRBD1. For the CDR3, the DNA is TGTGCCAGCAGCCACCGGGACAGACGCACAAATACGCAGTATTTT. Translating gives CASSHRDRRTNTQYF.